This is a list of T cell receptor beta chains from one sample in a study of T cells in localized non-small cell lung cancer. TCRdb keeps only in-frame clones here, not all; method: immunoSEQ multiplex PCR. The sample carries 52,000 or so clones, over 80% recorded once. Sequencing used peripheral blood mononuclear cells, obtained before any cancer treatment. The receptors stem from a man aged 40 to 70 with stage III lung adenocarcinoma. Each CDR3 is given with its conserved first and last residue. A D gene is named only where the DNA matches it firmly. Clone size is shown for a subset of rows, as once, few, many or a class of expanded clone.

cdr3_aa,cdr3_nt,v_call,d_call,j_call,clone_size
CASSLTDGSYEQYF,TGTGCCAGCAGCTTAACGGACGGAAGTTACGAGCAGTACTTC,TRBV7-9,-,TRBJ2-7,-
CASSPTSGGQSEQFF,TGTGCCAGCAGCCCGACTAGCGGGGGGCAGAGTGAGCAGTTCTTC,TRBV11-2,TRBD2,TRBJ2-1,few
CATSSGQYSNQPQHF,TGTGCCACCAGCTCGGGACAGTATAGCAATCAGCCCCAGCATTTT,TRBV15,TRBD1,TRBJ1-5,-
CASSPEGVSGYTF,TGTGCCAGCAGCCCGGAGGGGGTCTCTGGCTACACCTTC,TRBV7-9,-,TRBJ1-2,-
CAISESGGDGYTF,TGTGCCATCAGTGAGTCAGGGGGGGATGGCTACACCTTC,TRBV10-3,-,TRBJ1-2,-
CASNRRGPKNEQFF,TGTGCCAGCAACCGACGGGGGCCCAAGAATGAGCAGTTCTTC,TRBV5-6,-,TRBJ2-1,once
CSAGGGLTTGELFF,TGCAGCGCTGGAGGGGGGCTGACCACCGGGGAGCTGTTTTTT,TRBV29-1,-,TRBJ2-2,once
CASSHLEGKGTEAFF,TGCGCCAGCAGCCATTTGGAGGGGAAAGGGACTGAAGCTTTCTTT,TRBV4-3,-,TRBJ1-1,few
CASSQEMAGDQPQHF,TGTGCCAGCAGCCAAGAGATGGCAGGCGATCAGCCCCAGCATTTT,TRBV4-2,-,TRBJ1-5,-
CASSQAGVSTDTQYF,TGCGCCAGCAGCCAGGCGGGGGTGAGCACAGATACGCAGTATTTT,TRBV4-3,TRBD2,TRBJ2-3,-
CASSLLGGRTIYNEQFF,TGTGCCAGCAGCTTGCTCGGCGGGAGGACGATATACAATGAGCAGTTCTTC,TRBV5-4,TRBD2,TRBJ2-1,-
CASSWGQGVTNEKLFF,TGTGCCAGCAGCTGGGGACAGGGGGTAACTAATGAAAAACTGTTTTTT,TRBV5-6,TRBD1,TRBJ1-4,once
CASSESRGAYGYTF,TGCGCCAGCAGTGAGTCCAGGGGTGCCTATGGCTACACCTTC,TRBV10-2,-,TRBJ1-2,-
CASSYRQGNEKLFF,TGTGCCAGTTCTTACCGACAGGGTAATGAAAAACTGTTTTTT,TRBV18,TRBD1,TRBJ1-4,-
CASSPPETQYF,TGTGCCAGCTCACCACCGGAGACCCAGTACTTC,TRBV18,-,TRBJ2-5,-
CASSLVTGGFYEQYF,TGTGCCAGCAGCTTAGTAACAGGGGGCTTTTACGAGCAGTACTTC,TRBV7-8,TRBD1,TRBJ2-7,-
CASSVSSEETQYF,TGTGCCAGCAGTGTCTCCTCGGAAGAGACCCAGTACTTC,TRBV2,-,TRBJ2-5,-
CASSGGHNQPQHF,TGTGCCAGCAGTGGGGGTCACAATCAGCCCCAGCATTTT,TRBV6-6,-,TRBJ1-5,-
CASSRGQGAGNTIYF,TGTGCCAGCAGCCGAGGACAGGGTGCCGGAAACACCATATATTTT,TRBV5-8,TRBD1,TRBJ1-3,-
CASSPPPLVPRGDEQFF,TGTGCCAGCAGCCCCCCCCCTCTAGTCCCCAGGGGCGATGAGCAGTTCTTC,TRBV7-8,-,TRBJ2-1,-
CASSLNAGVGNQPQHF,TGTGCCAGCAGCTTAAACGCCGGCGTCGGCAATCAGCCCCAGCATTTT,TRBV7-9,-,TRBJ1-5,-
CASSSLAREQFF,TGTGCCAGCAGCTCACTAGCCCGGGAGCAGTTCTTC,TRBV11-2,-,TRBJ2-1,-
CASSLGLAGTFYYEQYF,TGTGCCAGCAGCCTGGGACTAGCGGGGACCTTTTACTACGAGCAGTACTTC,TRBV14,TRBD2,TRBJ2-7,-
CASSYSPGYYGYTF,TGTGCCAGCAGTTACTCTCCCGGCTACTATGGCTACACCTTC,TRBV6-6,-,TRBJ1-2,-
CASKEVYTGELFF,TGTGCCAGCAAAGAGGTGTACACCGGGGAGCTGTTTTTT,TRBV2,-,TRBJ2-2,-